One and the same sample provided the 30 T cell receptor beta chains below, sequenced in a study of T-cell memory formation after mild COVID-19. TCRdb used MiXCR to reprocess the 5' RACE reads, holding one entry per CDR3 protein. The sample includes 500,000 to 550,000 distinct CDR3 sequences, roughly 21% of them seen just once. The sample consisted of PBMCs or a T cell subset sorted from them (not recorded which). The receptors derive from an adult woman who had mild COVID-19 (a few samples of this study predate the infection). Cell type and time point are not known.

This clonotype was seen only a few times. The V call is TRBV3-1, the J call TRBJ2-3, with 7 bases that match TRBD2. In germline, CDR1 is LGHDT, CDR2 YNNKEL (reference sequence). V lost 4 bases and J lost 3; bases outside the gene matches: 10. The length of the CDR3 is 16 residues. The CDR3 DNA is TGTGCCAGCAGCCCCCGCGGGGAGGGAATGACAGATACGCAGTATTTT. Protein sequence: CASSPRGEGMTDTQYF.

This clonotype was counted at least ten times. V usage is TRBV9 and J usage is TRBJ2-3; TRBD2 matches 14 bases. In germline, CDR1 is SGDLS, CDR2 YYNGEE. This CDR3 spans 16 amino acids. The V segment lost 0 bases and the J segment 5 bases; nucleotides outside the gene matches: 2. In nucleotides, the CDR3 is TGTGCCAGCAGCGTAGCTGGGACTAGCGGGGGAGATACGCAGTATTTT. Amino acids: CASSVAGTSGGDTQYF.

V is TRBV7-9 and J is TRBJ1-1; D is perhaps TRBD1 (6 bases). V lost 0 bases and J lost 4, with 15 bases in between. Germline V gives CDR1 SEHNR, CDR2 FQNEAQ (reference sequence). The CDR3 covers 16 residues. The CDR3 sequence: CASSLARGGLGTEAFF. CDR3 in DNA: TGTGCCAGCAGCTTAGCGCGAGGGGGTTTGGGCACTGAAGCTTTCTTT.

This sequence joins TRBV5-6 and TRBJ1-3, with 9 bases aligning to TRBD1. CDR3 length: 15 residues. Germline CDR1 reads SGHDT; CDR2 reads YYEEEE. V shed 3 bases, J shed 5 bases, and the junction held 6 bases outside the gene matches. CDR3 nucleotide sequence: TGTGCCAGCAGCTCTCCGGGACAGGGTAGAAACACCATATATTTT. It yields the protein CASSSPGQGRNTIYF.

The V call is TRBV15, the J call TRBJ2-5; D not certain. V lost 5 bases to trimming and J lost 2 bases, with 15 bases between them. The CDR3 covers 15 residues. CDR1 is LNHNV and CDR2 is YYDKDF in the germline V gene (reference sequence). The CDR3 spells CATSEPKGSQETQYF. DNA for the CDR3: TGTGCCACCAGCGAGCCAAAGGGCAGTCAAGAGACCCAGTACTTC.

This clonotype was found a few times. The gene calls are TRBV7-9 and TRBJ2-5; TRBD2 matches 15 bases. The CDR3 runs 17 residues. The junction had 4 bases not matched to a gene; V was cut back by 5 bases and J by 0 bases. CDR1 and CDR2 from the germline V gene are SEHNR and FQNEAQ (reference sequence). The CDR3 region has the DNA TGTGCCAGCAGCCCCGGGACTAGCGGGAGGTACCAAGAGACCCAGTACTTC. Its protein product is CASSPGTSGRYQETQYF.

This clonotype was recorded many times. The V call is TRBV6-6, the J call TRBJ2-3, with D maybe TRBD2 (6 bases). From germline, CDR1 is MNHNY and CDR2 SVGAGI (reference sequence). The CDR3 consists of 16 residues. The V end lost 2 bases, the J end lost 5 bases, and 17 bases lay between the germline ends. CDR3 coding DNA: TGTGCCAGCAGTTACCAAAGCGGGTTCCGGGGAGATACGCAGTATTTT. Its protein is CASSYQSGFRGDTQYF.

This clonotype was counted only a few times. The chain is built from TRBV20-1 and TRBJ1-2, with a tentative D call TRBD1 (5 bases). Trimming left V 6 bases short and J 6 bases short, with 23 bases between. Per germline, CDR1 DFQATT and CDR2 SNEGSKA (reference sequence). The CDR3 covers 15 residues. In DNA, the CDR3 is TGCAGTGCGAAGGGGTCCCGGGACGGGCTAAATGGCTACACCTTC. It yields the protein CSAKGSRDGLNGYTF.

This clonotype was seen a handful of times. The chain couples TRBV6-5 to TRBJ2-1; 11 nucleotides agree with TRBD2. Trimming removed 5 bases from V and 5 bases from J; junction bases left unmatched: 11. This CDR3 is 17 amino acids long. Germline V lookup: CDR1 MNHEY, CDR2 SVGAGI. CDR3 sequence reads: CASSPIPGTSGDNEQFF. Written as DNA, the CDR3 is TGTGCCAGCAGTCCAATTCCCGGGACTAGCGGTGACAATGAGCAGTTCTTC.

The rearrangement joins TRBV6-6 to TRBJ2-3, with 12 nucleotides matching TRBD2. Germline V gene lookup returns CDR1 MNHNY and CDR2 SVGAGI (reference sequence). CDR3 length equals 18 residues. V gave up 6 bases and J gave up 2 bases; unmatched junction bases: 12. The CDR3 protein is CASSSGLAGSYSTDTQYF. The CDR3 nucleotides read TGTGCCAGCAGCTCCGGACTAGCGGGATCCTACTCCACAGATACGCAGTATTTT.

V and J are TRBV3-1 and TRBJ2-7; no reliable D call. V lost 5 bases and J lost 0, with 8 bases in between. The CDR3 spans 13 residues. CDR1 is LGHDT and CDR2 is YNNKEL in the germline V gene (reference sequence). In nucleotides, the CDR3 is TGTGCCAGCAGCGAGACCTACTCCTACGAGCAGTACTTC. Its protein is CASSETYSYEQYF.

This CDR3 is CASSQDLGAFSGNTIYF. Written as DNA, the CDR3 is TGCGCCAGCAGCCAAGATCTTGGGGCATTCTCTGGAAACACCATATATTTT. This chain links TRBV4-1 with TRBJ1-3, with D possibly being TRBD1 (5 bases). There are 17 residues in the CDR3. Per germline, CDR1 MGHRA and CDR2 YSYEKL. V was shortened by 0 bases and J by 0 bases, with 12 bases between the two germline ends.

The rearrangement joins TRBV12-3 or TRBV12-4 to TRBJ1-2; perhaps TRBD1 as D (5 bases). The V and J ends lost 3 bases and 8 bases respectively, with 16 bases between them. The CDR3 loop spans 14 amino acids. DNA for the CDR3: TGTGCCAGCAGTTTGGCGGGGACGGTAGGAGGCTACACCTTC. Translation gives CASSLAGTVGGYTF.

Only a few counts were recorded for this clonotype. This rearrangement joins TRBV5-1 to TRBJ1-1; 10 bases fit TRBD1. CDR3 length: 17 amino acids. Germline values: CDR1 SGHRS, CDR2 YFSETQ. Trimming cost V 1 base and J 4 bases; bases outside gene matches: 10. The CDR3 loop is CASSLTTGTGVGTEAFF. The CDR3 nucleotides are TGCGCCAGCAGCTTGACGACCGGGACAGGGGTGGGCACTGAAGCTTTCTTT.

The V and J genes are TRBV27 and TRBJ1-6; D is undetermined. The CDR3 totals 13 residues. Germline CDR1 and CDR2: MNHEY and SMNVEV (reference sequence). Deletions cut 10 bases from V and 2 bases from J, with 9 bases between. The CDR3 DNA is TGTGCCACCAGAGGGCCCTATAATTCACCCCTCCACTTT. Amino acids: CATRGPYNSPLHF.

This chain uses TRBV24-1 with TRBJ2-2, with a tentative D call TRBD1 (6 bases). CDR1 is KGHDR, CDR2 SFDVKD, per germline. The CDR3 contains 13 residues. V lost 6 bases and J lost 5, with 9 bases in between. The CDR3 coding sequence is TGTGCCACCAGTCAACAGGGTACCGGGGAGCTGTTTTTT. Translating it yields CATSQQGTGELFF.

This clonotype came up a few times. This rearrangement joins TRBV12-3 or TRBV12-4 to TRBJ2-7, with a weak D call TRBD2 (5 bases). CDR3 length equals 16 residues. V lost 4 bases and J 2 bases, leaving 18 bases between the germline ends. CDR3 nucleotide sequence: TGTGCCAGCAGTTCCTTACACGGGAAAGGTGCCTACGAGCAGTACTTC. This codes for CASSSLHGKGAYEQYF.

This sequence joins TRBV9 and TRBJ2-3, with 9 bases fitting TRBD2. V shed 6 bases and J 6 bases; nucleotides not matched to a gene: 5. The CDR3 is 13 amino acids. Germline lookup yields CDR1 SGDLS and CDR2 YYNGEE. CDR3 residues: CASKAGGGDTQYF. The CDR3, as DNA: TGTGCCAGCAAAGCGGGGGGTGGCGATACGCAGTATTTT.

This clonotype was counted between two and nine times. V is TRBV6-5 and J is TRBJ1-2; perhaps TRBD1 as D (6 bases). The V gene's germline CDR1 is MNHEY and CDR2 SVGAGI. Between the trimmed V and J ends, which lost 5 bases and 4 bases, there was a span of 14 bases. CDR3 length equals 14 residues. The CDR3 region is CASSDGQRAYGYTF. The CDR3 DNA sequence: TGTGCCAGCAGTGATGGACAGAGAGCCTATGGCTACACCTTC.

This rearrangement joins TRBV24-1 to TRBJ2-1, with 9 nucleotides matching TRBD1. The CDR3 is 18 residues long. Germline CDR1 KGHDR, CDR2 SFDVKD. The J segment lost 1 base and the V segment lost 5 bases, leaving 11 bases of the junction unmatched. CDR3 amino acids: CATSGENPGQGSYNEQFF. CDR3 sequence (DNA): TGTGCCACCAGTGGGGAAAACCCTGGACAGGGGTCCTACAATGAGCAGTTCTTC.

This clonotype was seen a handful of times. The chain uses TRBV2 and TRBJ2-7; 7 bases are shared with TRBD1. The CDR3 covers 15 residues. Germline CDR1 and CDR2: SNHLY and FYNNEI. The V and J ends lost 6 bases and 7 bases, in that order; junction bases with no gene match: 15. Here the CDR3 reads CASSGAGTELGEQYF. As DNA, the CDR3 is TGTGCCAGCAGCGGGGCCGGGACAGAATTAGGGGAGCAGTACTTC.

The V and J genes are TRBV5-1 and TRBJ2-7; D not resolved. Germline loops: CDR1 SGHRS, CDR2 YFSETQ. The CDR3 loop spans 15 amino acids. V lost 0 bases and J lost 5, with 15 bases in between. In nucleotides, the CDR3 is TGCGCCAGCAGCTTGGGTCCGTCGGTCGTCCACGAGCAGTACTTC. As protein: CASSLGPSVVHEQYF.

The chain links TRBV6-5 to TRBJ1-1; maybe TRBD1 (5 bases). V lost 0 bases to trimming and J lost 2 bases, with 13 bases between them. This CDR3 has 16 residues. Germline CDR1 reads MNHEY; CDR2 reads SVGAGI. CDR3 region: CASSYSNWGGNTEAFF. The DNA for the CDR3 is TGTGCCAGCAGTTACTCGAACTGGGGGGGTAACACTGAAGCTTTCTTT.

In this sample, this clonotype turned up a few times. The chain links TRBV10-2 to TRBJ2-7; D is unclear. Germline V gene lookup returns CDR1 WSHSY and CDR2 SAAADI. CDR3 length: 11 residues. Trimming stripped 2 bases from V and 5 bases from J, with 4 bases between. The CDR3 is CASSENNEQYF. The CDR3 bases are TGCGCCAGCAGTGAGAATAACGAGCAGTACTTC.

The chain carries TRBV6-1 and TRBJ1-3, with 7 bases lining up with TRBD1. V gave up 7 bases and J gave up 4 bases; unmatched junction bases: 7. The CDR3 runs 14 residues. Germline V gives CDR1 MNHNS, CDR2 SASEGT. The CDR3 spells CASIAGGGGNTIYF. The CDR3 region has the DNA TGTGCCAGCATAGCAGGGGGAGGAGGAAACACCATATATTTT.

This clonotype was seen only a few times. The CDR3 region has the DNA TGTGCCAGCACCCTATTTAGTGGATGGATCAACACCGGGGAGCTGTTTTTT. Protein product: CASTLFSGWINTGELFF. The V call is TRBV27, the J call TRBJ2-2, with D unclear. This CDR3 comprises 17 residues. CDR1 and CDR2 (germline): MNHEY, SMNVEV (reference sequence). V lost 7 bases to trimming and J lost 2 bases, with 20 bases between them.

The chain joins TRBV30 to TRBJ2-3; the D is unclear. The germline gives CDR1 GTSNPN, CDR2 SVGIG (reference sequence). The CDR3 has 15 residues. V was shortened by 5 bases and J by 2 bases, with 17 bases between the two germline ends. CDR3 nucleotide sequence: TGTGCCTGGTCCCGCAGCTTTTCCTACACAGATACGCAGTATTTT. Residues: CAWSRSFSYTDTQYF.

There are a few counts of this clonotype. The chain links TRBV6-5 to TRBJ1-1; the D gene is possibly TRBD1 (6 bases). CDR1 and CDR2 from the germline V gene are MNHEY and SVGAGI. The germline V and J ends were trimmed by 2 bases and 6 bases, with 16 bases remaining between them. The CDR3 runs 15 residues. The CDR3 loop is CASSYGEGGMSEAFF. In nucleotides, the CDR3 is TGTGCCAGCAGTTACGGGGAGGGGGGGATGTCTGAAGCTTTCTTT.

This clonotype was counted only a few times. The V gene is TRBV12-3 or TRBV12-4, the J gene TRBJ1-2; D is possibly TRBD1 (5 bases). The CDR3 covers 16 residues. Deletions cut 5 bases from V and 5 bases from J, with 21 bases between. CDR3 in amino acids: CASSKKGTAALYGYTF. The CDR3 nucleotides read TGTGCCAGCAGTAAGAAAGGGACGGCGGCACTTTATGGCTACACCTTC.

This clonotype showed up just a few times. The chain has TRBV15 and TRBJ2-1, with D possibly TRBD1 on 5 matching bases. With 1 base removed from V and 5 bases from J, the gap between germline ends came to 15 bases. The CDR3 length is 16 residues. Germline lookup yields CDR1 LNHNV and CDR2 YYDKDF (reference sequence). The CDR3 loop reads CATSRGVWGDDNEQFF. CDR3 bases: TGTGCCACCAGCAGAGGGGTTTGGGGCGACGACAATGAGCAGTTCTTC. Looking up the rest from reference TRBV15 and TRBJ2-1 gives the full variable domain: DAMVIQNPRYQVTQFGKPVTLSCSQTLNHNVMYWYQQKSSQAPKLLFHYYDKDFNNEADTPDNFQSRRPNTSFCFLDIRSPGLGDTAMYLCATSRGVWGDDNEQFFGPGTRLTVL.